The clone carrying this TCR beta chain was picked up many times. This CDR3 spans 13 amino acids. Germline CDR1 and CDR2: MDHEN and SYDVKM. Trimming at V came to 6 bases and at J to 3 bases, leaving 3 bases not matched to a gene. The data are from a study of glioma-infiltrating T cells. The iRepertoire nested amplicon-rescue multiplex PCR amplified TCR alpha and beta CDR3s from RNA. TCRdb itself ran the multiplex PCR reads through MiXCR, one entry per CDR3 protein. The sample yields roughly 200,000 distinct CDR3 sequences, around 45% seen once. The source is a human donor with low-grade glioma or glioblastoma, undergoing nonglioma brain surgery, or in good health (not recorded which). This sequence joins TRBV28 and TRBJ1-2; 8 nucleotides align to TRBD1. Sequenced sample: glioma tissue, nonneoplastic brain tissue, or PBMCs (not recorded which). The CDR3 reads CASSPGGDYGYTF. The CDR3 DNA reads as TGTGCCAGCAGCCCAGGGGGCGACTATGGCTACACCTTC.